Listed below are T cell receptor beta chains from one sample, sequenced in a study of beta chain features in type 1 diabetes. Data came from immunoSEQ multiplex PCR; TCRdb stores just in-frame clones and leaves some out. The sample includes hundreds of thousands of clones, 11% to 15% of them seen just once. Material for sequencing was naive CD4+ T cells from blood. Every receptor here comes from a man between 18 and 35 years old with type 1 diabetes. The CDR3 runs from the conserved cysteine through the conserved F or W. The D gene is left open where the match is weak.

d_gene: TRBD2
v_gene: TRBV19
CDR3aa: CASSMGTSATYEQYF

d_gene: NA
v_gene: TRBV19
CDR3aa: CASSIGRDWHLSEQFF

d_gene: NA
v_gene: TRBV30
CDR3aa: CAWGDRNEQFF

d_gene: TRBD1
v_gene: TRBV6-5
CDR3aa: CARDRVPEAFF

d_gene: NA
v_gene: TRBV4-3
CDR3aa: CASSQETSSYNEQFF

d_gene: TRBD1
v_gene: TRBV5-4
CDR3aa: CASSPRTGGDGYTF

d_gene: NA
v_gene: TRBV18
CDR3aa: CASSGGQLNTEAFF

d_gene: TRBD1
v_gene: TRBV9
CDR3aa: CASSDGTAYEQYF

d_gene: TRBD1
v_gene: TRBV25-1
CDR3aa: CASRGTGRTGELFF

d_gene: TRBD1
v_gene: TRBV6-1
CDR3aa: CASSEGQGAYEQYF

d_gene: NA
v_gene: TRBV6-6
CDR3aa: CASSYGGPGREDGYTF

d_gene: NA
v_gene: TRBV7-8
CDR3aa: CASTIGLLRSYNEQFF

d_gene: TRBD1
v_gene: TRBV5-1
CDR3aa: CASSSMTGALNSPLHF

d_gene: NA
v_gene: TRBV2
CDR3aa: CASSEGLNNEQFF

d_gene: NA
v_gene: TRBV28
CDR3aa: CASSLTAKNIQYF

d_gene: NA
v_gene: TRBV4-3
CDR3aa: CASSQDRMETQYF

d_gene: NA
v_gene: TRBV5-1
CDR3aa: CASSLTGYQETQYF

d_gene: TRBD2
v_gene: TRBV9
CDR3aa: CASSPFSGFNGDTDTQYF

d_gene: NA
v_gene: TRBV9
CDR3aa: CASSVDLDTGELFF

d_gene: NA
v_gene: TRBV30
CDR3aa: CAWKDRNTEAFF

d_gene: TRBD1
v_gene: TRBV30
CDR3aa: CAWDRVGTEAFF

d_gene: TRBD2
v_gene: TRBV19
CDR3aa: CASSKGGRTLGHEQFF

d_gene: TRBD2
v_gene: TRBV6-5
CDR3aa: CASSYAIGLVTYEQYF

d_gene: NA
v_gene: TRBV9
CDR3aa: CASSVGQTYEQYF

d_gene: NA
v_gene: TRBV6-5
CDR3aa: CASSPRDRETQYF

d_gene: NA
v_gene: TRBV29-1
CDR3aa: CSVAGANVLTF

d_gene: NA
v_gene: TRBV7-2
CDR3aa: CASSFGPYNSPLHF

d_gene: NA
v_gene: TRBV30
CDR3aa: CAWSDTGTGQETQYF

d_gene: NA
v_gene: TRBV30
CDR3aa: CAWTALTYGYTF

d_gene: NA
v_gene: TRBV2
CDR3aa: CASSENTGSGYTF

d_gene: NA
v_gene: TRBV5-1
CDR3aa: CASSSTTVTQYF

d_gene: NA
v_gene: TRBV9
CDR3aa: CASGPAPSTDTQYF

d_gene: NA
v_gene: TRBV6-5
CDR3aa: CASSYSGSPVGDTQYF

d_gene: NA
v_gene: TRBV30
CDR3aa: CAWSSGGSGEQYF

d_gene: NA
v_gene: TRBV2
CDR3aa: CASSVGADRMGANVLTF

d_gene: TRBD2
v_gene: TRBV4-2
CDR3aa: CASSQDSETSGRNTQYF

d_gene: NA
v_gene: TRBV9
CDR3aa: CASSVVASGNTIYF

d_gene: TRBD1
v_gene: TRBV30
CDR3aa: CAWTGTGFNEKLFF

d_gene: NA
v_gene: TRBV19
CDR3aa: CATSVTGTVGQFF

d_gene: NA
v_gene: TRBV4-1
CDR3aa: CASSQDSGLSLNEQYF

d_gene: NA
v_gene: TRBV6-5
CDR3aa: CASSYRLNGKNHF

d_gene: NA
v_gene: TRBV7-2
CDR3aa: CASSPLGAGVGYGYTF

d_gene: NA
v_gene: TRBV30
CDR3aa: CAWSVASLGGGYTF

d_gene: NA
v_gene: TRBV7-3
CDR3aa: CASSLGGYSGNYGYTF

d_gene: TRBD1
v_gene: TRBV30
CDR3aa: CAWSATGVGEKLFF

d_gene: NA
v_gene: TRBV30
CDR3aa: CAWSVTPVSLF

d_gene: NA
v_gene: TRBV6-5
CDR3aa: CASSFENNYGYTF

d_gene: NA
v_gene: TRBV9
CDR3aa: CASSVNENQPQHF

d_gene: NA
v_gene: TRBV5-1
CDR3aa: CASSLERGTIEAFF

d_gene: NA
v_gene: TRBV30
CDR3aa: CAWSPGPSAVYGYTF

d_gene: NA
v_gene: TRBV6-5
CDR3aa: CASSSPRGADTQYF

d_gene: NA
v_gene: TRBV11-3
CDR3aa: CASSSPPQRPGEDTQYF

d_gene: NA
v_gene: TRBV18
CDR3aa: CASSPPNDGNTGELFF

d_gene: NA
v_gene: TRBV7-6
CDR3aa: CASSAGANSNQPQHF

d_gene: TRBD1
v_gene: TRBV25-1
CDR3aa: CASSGAGGTGELFF

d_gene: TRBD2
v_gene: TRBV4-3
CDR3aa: CASSQFPTSAQVEQYF

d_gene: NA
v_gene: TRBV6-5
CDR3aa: CASSPTLNGYTF